This TCR beta chain was captured in a study of cytomegalovirus exposure and HLA in healthy donors. Overall study: The study placed around 85% of its approximately 380 genotyped donors in the Caucasian-associated ancestry cluster.

About this clone: Antigen: not known.

PCR primers comprised 60 Vbeta and 13 Jbeta primers. The data were produced by immunoSEQ multiplex PCR, yet TCRdb's version contains in-frame clones alone and is incomplete. Of about 160,000 clones listed, about 85% are singletons. Looked up from germline, CDR1 is SGHDT and CDR2 is YYEEEE. Trimming left V 5 bases short and J 6 bases short, with 12 bases between. The CDR3 has 13 amino acids. Broader study findings: Specific recognition of CMV antigens was confirmed in vitro for a few chains (all CMV-associated). Later analysis suggested most CMV-associated TCR beta chains were HLA-restricted. The study carried out a later analysis of TCR beta sequences. It associated about 15,000 of them with specific HLA alleles at a false discovery rate of 0.05.

This TCR derives from a human donor in good health. V usage is TRBV5-6 and J usage is TRBJ1-5; no reliable D call. Sequencing input: PBMCs. The CDR3 region has the DNA TGTGCCAGCAGTAAGCTCGGTGGTCAGCCCCAGCATTTT. Its translation is CASSKLGGQPQHF.